This T cell receptor beta chain stems from a study of Ad26.COV2.S vaccination and SARS-CoV-2 variants. For the study at large: Ad26.COV2.S shots went into the muscle once or twice, 56 days apart. Study outcomes and limitations: Researchers cautioned that TCR breadth and depth analyses may have underestimated total T cell responses. Reportedly, after vaccination the spike-specific CD8+ and CD4+ T cell responses displayed substantial breadth. Spike-specific TCR breadth was greater in vaccine than placebo recipients.

As concerns this clone: Its matching antigen is unknown.

The CDR3 totals 13 residues. CDR1 SEHNR and CDR2 FQNEAQ come from the germline V gene (reference sequence). V lost 5 bases and J 6 bases, leaving 13 bases between the germline ends. Treatment denoted: 15 to 20 received Ad26.COV2.S at low or high dose, single or two shots; 5 received placebo; per-sample allocation not given. Sampling took place 63 days after the first vaccine or placebo injection. Some clones are missing from TCRdb's copy, which holds only in-frame ones; the method was immunoSEQ multiplex PCR. Found here are about 680,000 clones, around 90% of them singletons; the top ten hold roughly 1.5%.

The source was peripheral blood, collected in a trial of Ad26.COV2.S vaccine versus placebo. This chain joins TRBV7-9 and TRBJ1-2; possible D gene TRBD1, 5 bases. This clonotype was obtained from a person between 18 and 60 years old who received the Ad26.COV2.S COVID-19 vaccine or a placebo. CDR3 sequence (DNA): TGTGCCAGCAGCCCTGAGGGGACGGATGGCTACACCTTC. Its translation is CASSPEGTDGYTF.